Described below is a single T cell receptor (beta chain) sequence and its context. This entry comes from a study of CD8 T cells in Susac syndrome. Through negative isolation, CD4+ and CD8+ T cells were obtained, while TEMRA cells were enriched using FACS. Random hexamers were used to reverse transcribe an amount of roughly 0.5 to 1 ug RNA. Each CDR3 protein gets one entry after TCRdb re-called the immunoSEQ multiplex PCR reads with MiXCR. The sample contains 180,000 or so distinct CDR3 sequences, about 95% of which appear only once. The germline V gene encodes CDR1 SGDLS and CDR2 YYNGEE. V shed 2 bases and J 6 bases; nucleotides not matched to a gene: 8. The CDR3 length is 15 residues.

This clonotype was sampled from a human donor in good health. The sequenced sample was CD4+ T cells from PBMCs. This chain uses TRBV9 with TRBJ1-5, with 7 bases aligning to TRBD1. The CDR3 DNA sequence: TGTGCCAGCAGCGTCGGACAGGTCCCAAGTCAGCCCCAGCATTTT. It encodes CASSVGQVPSQPQHF.